This paragraph reports one T cell receptor (beta chain). The antigen remains unidentified. At one end the junction does not follow the germline gene, possibly because of a read error. Within the sample, other DNA sequences also encode this same CDR3. The data stem from a study of cytomegalovirus exposure and HLA in healthy donors. The study, taken as a whole, reports: In a later analysis, common viral pathogens appeared linked to several of the most significant clusters.

This CDR3 is built from 15 residues. CDR1 and CDR2 (germline): SGHTS, YDEGEE. 60 Vbeta and 13 Jbeta primers were used in PCR. Assay used: immunoSEQ multiplex PCR; TCRdb lists only in-frame clones, some missing. The sample totals about 77,000 clones. The sample consisted of PBMCs. The receptor's source is a man between 45 and 60 years old in good health and CMV-seropositive. The chain employs TRBV5-8 and TRBJ2-3; TRBD2 agrees at 8 bases. The CDR3 DNA follows: TGTGCCACCCACCCGGGGGGGGCTAGGGCAGATACACAGTATTTT. It codes for CATHPGGARADTQYF.